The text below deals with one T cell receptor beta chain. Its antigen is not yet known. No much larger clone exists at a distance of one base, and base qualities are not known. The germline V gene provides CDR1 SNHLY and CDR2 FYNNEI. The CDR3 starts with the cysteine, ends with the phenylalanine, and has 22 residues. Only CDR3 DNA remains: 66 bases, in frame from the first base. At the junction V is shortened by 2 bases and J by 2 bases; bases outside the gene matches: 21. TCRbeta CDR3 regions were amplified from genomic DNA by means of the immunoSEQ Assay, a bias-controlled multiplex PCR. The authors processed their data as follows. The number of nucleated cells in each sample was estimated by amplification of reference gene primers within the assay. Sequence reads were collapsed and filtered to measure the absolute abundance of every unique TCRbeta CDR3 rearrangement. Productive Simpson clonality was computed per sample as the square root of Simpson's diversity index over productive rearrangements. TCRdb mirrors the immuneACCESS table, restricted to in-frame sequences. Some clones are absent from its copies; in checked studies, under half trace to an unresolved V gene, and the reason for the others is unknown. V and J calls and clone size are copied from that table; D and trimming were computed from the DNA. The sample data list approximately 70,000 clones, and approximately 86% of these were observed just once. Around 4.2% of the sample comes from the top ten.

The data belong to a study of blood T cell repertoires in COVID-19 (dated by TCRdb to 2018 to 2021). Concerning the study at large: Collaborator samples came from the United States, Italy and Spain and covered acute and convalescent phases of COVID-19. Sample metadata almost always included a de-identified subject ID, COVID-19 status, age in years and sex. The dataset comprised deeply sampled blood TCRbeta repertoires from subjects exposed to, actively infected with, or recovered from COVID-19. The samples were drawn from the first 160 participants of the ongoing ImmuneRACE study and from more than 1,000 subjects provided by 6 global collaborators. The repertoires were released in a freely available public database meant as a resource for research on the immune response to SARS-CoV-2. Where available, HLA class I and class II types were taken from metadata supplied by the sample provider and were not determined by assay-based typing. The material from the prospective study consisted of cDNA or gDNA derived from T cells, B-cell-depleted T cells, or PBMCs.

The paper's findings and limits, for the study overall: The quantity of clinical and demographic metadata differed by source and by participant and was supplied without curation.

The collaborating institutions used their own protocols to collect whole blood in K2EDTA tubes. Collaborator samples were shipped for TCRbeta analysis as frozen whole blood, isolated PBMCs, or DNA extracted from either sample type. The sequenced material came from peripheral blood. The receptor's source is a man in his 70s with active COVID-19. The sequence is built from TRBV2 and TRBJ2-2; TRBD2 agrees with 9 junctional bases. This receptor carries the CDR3 CASSELRGSASGKRANTGELFF. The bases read TGTGCCAGCAGTGAATTGAGGGGATCGGCTAGCGGGAAGAGGGCAAACACCGGGGAGCTGTTTTTT.